This T cell receptor beta chain originates from a study of human T cells and chemical hapten exposure. Turning to the study itself: A mostly female patient group had alopecia areata, totalis or universalis.

CDR1 is MNHNS and CDR2 is SASEGT in the germline V gene. The V end lost 4 bases, the J end lost 10 bases, and 4 bases lay between the germline ends. This CDR3 spans 10 amino acids. Details on this clonotype: Its antigen is unidentified.

MiXCR was run by TCRdb on the RACE reads, yielding one entry per CDR3 protein. Of some 330,000 distinct CDR3 sequences in the sample, around 5% were seen once. Regarding the study as a whole: Expanded TCRs produced significantly more large CDR3 similarity clusters than controls did.

Regarding time point: pre-sensitization, week 0. Treatment: therapeutic diphenylcyclopropenone sensitization with weekly scalp DPC. Blood draws preceded each patch test application. This TCR derives from a woman aged 18-35 years with alopecia areata. Some clones in this sample may be carry-over from other donors' samples. The chain combines TRBV6-1 with TRBJ1-4; D uncertain. Source: whole blood, taken in connection with sensitization to the hapten diphenylcyclopropenone (DPC). CDR3 sequence (DNA): TGTGCCAGCAGTGGCGGAAAACTGTTTTTT. As protein: CASSGGKLFF.